Listed below are T cell receptor beta chains from one sample, sequenced in a study of blood T cells in healthy people across ages. TCRdb processed the 5' RACE reads anew with MiXCR; each CDR3 protein has one entry. The data hold about 1.8 million distinct CDR3 sequences, with approximately 50% observed a single time. Sequences were obtained from blood. Receptors were obtained from a middle-aged woman in good health. Both conserved end residues are part of each CDR3. A D gene is named only where the DNA matches it firmly. Clone sizes are given selectively: once, few, many, or a class where the clone is expanded.

V gene	D gene	clone size	J gene	CDR3 DNA	CDR3 protein
TRBV29-1	TRBD1	NA	TRBJ2-3	TGCAGCGCCCGACCGGGACAGGGCCCAACAGATACGCAGTATTTT	CSARPGQGPTDTQYF
TRBV2	TRBD2	few	TRBJ2-3	TGTGCCAGCAGTGAAATTCCACCTTCGGCTAGCGGGGCCTACACAGATACGCAGTATTTT	CASSEIPPSASGAYTDTQYF
TRBV9	NA	NA	TRBJ2-1	TGTGCCAGCAGCGTATGGCTGAGCTCCTACAATGAGCAGTTCTTC	CASSVWLSSYNEQFF
TRBV29-1	NA	NA	TRBJ1-4	TGCAGCGTTGTGGGATTGGTTGATGAAAAACTGTTTTTT	CSVVGLVDEKLFF
TRBV4-2	TRBD2	NA	TRBJ2-3	TGTGCCAGCAGCCAAACCCCGGGACTAGCGACAGATACGCAGTATTTT	CASSQTPGLATDTQYF
TRBV14	TRBD2	few	TRBJ2-3	TGTGCCAGCAGCCAAGCAAAACTAGCGGGGGGCACAGATACGCAGTATTTT	CASSQAKLAGGTDTQYF
TRBV10-3	NA	NA	TRBJ1-5	TGTGCCATCAGTCAATGGGGTCTACGGCTCGGAGCCCCCCAGCATTTT	CAISQWGLRLGAPQHF
TRBV6-1	NA	NA	TRBJ2-7	TGTGCCAGCAGTGAAGGTGTAGGACCGATCTACGAGCAGTACTTC	CASSEGVGPIYEQYF
TRBV6-5	TRBD1	NA	TRBJ2-1	TGTGCCAGCAGAAAGACAGGGAAGCACAATGAGCAGTTCTTC	CASRKTGKHNEQFF
TRBV3-1	NA	NA	TRBJ1-6	TGTGCCAGCAGCCCGAGTACCGATTCACCCCTCCACTTT	CASSPSTDSPLHF
TRBV5-1	NA	NA	TRBJ2-1	TGCGCCAGCAGCTTGGTGTCCAGGGGTAGTGATGAGCAGTTCTTC	CASSLVSRGSDEQFF
TRBV7-2	NA	NA	TRBJ1-2	TGTGCCAGCAGCCATGACAGTTCGGGATATGGCTACACCTTC	CASSHDSSGYGYTF
TRBV5-1	NA	NA	TRBJ2-3	TGCGCCAGCAGAGAAGGTAGCGGAGATACGCAGTATTTT	CASREGSGDTQYF
TRBV5-6	NA	few	TRBJ2-5	TGTGCCAGCATCGGTCAGGGCCGGGAGACCCAGTACTTC	CASIGQGRETQYF
TRBV15	TRBD2	NA	TRBJ2-5	TGTGCCACCAGCATACTGCGGGGGGCACAAGAGACCCAGTACTTC	CATSILRGAQETQYF
TRBV9	NA	NA	TRBJ2-7	TGTGCCAGCAGCGTAGGGGTGGGATCGGGCAACAATGAGCAGTACTTC	CASSVGVGSGNNEQYF
TRBV20-1	TRBD1	few	TRBJ1-5	TGCAGTGCTAGAGAGTACGGACAGGGGGAAAATCAGCCCCAGCATTTT	CSAREYGQGENQPQHF
TRBV6-2/TRBV6-3	TRBD1	NA	TRBJ2-5	TGTGCCAGCAGGGACCGGGACAGGGGGATAGAGGAGACCCAGTACTTC	CASRDRDRGIEETQYF
TRBV12-5	TRBD1	NA	TRBJ2-1	TGTGCTAGTGGTCTTGGACAGGGAATAGAGCAGTTCTTC	CASGLGQGIEQFF
TRBV27	NA	NA	TRBJ2-6	TGTGCCAGCAGTTTTCATGGGAATAGCGCTCGTTCTGGGGCCAACGTCCTGACTTTC	CASSFHGNSARSGANVLTF
TRBV7-2	TRBD2	NA	TRBJ2-7	TGTGCCAGCAGCTCCTTTGGCTTAGCGGGGCGGGGCGAGCAGTACTTC	CASSSFGLAGRGEQYF
TRBV20-1	TRBD1	NA	TRBJ1-4	TGCAGGGCCCATGACAGGGTAACAACTAATGAAAAACTGTTTTTT	CRAHDRVTTNEKLFF
TRBV2	NA	NA	TRBJ2-7	TGTGCCAGCAGTGAAGCGCAGAGCGGCGAGCAGTACTTC	CASSEAQSGEQYF
TRBV6-5	NA	NA	TRBJ1-4	TGTGCCAGCAGGGGAACGTTCGGCGTTAGTGAAAAACTGTTTTTT	CASRGTFGVSEKLFF
TRBV20-1	NA	few	TRBJ2-7	TGCAGTGCTAGAGGGCTAGGGGACTACGAGCAGTACTTC	CSARGLGDYEQYF
TRBV28	TRBD2	NA	TRBJ2-4	TGTGCCAGCATCCGCGGGGGAGCCAAAAACATTCAGTACTTC	CASIRGGAKNIQYF
TRBV25-1	NA	NA	TRBJ2-7	TGTGCCAGCAGTGGATCCGGGACATACGACTCCTACGAGCAGTACTTC	CASSGSGTYDSYEQYF
TRBV29-1	NA	NA	TRBJ2-7	TGCAGCATTAGAAACTACGAGCAGTACTTC	CSIRNYEQYF
TRBV7-2	TRBD2	NA	TRBJ2-5	TGTGCCAGCAGCCCCGGACTAGTCGTCGGTCCGGAGACCCAGTACTTC	CASSPGLVVGPETQYF
TRBV10-3	NA	NA	TRBJ1-4	TGTGCCACCAGTGAGTCGGGACTAGCAACTAATGAAAAACTGTTTTTT	CATSESGLATNEKLFF
TRBV7-9	NA	few	TRBJ2-6	TGTGCCAGCAGCTTAACGATGAGCGGCGGGTCTGGGGCCAACGTCCTGACTTTC	CASSLTMSGGSGANVLTF
TRBV9	NA	many	TRBJ2-1	TGTGCCAGCAGCGTAGGTATGGGTCAGCTCAATGAGCAGTTCTTC	CASSVGMGQLNEQFF
TRBV28	TRBD2	NA	TRBJ2-1	TGTGCCAGCAGTCCCCCATTCGGGGGGTACAATGAGCAGTTCTTC	CASSPPFGGYNEQFF
TRBV20-1	TRBD2	NA	TRBJ2-1	TGCAGTGCTAGAGTACTGGCGGGGGGTTACAATGAGCAGTTCTTC	CSARVLAGGYNEQFF
TRBV28	NA	NA	TRBJ1-4	TGTGCCAGCATCACAGGAGGAACTAATGAAAAACTGTTTTTT	CASITGGTNEKLFF
TRBV5-6	NA	NA	TRBJ2-7	TGTGCCAGCAGTTCCCATTCATTGCAGTACTTC	CASSSHSLQYF
TRBV20-1	TRBD1	NA	TRBJ2-5	TGCAGTGCTAGCCGGACAGGAGAAGAGACCCAGTACTTC	CSASRTGEETQYF
TRBV12-3/TRBV12-4	TRBD2	few	TRBJ2-3	TGTGCCAGCAGGCCTGGACTAGCGGGAACTAGCACAGATACGCAGTATTTT	CASRPGLAGTSTDTQYF
TRBV9	NA	NA	TRBJ2-7	TGTGCCAGCAGCGTACGGGACAACGAGCAGTACTTC	CASSVRDNEQYF
TRBV6-2/TRBV6-3	TRBD1	once	TRBJ2-7	TGTGCCAGCAGTCACCCGTTTGGGGGACAGGGGCCCTACGAGCAGTACTTC	CASSHPFGGQGPYEQYF
TRBV27	NA	NA	TRBJ1-4	TGCGCCAGCAGGTCACAGGGTAATGAAAAACTGTTTTTT	CASRSQGNEKLFF
TRBV13	TRBD2	NA	TRBJ2-3	TGTGCCAGCAGCGTCGAGCGGGGGCGCACAGATACGCAGTATTTT	CASSVERGRTDTQYF
TRBV13	TRBD2	few	TRBJ2-5	TGTGCCAGCAGTCGTAGGACTAGCGGGGGGGCCGGTGAGACCCAGTACTTC	CASSRRTSGGAGETQYF
TRBV28	TRBD2	few	TRBJ2-1	TGTGCCACGGAGGGAGGGCTTGAAACTAGCAATGAGCAGTTCTTC	CATEGGLETSNEQFF
TRBV5-1	TRBD1	few	TRBJ2-1	TGCGCCAGCAGCTTGGTACAGGGGGCGAAGGTTGAGCAGTTCTTC	CASSLVQGAKVEQFF
TRBV29-1	NA	NA	TRBJ2-7	TGCAGCGTTGAAGGCGCGCAGGCCTACGAGCAGTACTTC	CSVEGAQAYEQYF
TRBV20-1	NA	NA	TRBJ2-7	TGCAGTGCTACCGGGGGGACATTTTCCTCCTACGAGCAGTACTTC	CSATGGTFSSYEQYF
TRBV5-6	TRBD1	NA	TRBJ2-7	TGTGCCAGCAGCAGAGACAGGGCCCTGGGGAAGCAGTACTTC	CASSRDRALGKQYF